These 4 T cell receptor beta chains came from one sample sequenced in a study of blood T cell repertoires in COVID-19. TCRdb's copy holds only in-frame clones and misses some; the assay was immunoSEQ multiplex PCR. The sample contains over 150,000 clones, roughly 85% of which appear only once. Sequenced sample: peripheral blood. All receptors come from a woman older than 75 with active or convalescent COVID-19.

This clone was seen once. The V and J genes are TRBV4-1 and TRBJ1-5, with TRBD1 identical over 10 bases. Losses at the gene ends were 0 bases for V and 5 bases for J; bases not matched to a gene: 7. Germline V lookup: CDR1 MGHRA, CDR2 YSYEKL. The length of the CDR3 is 17 residues. CDR3 in amino acids: CASSQESGQGVYQPQHF. CDR3 DNA: TGCGCCAGCAGCCAAGAATCTGGACAGGGGGTTTATCAGCCCCAGCATTTT.

In this sample, this clone turned up once. This chain joins TRBV20-1 and TRBJ2-1; TRBD2 matches at 9 bases. Losses at the gene ends were 3 bases for V and 8 bases for J; bases not matched to a gene: 5. The CDR3 length is 13 residues. From germline, CDR1 is DFQATT and CDR2 SNEGSKA (reference sequence). The CDR3 protein is CSASSGRPYEQFF. The CDR3 coding sequence is TGCAGTGCTAGTAGCGGGAGACCGTATGAGCAGTTCTTC.

The chain recombines TRBV12-5 with TRBJ2-7; 8 bases match TRBD1. The J segment lost 1 base and the V segment lost 6 bases, leaving 14 bases of the junction unmatched. Germline CDR1 is LGHNT and CDR2 is FRNRAP. The CDR3 is 17 amino acids. The CDR3 nucleotides read TGTGCTAGTGGCAACCGGCCGCCGGGACAGGAATCCTACGAGCAGTACTTC. Its translation is CASGNRPPGQESYEQYF.

The chain uses TRBV7-2 and TRBJ1-5; TRBD1 aligns across 10 bases. The germline gives CDR1 SGHTA, CDR2 FQGNSA. Unmatched junction bases numbered 5, after V lost 3 bases and J lost 6 bases. CDR3 length equals 15 residues. CDR3 coding DNA: TGTGCCAGCAGCTTCGGGACAGGGGCCACTCAGCCCCAGCATTTT. Translation gives CASSFGTGATQPQHF.